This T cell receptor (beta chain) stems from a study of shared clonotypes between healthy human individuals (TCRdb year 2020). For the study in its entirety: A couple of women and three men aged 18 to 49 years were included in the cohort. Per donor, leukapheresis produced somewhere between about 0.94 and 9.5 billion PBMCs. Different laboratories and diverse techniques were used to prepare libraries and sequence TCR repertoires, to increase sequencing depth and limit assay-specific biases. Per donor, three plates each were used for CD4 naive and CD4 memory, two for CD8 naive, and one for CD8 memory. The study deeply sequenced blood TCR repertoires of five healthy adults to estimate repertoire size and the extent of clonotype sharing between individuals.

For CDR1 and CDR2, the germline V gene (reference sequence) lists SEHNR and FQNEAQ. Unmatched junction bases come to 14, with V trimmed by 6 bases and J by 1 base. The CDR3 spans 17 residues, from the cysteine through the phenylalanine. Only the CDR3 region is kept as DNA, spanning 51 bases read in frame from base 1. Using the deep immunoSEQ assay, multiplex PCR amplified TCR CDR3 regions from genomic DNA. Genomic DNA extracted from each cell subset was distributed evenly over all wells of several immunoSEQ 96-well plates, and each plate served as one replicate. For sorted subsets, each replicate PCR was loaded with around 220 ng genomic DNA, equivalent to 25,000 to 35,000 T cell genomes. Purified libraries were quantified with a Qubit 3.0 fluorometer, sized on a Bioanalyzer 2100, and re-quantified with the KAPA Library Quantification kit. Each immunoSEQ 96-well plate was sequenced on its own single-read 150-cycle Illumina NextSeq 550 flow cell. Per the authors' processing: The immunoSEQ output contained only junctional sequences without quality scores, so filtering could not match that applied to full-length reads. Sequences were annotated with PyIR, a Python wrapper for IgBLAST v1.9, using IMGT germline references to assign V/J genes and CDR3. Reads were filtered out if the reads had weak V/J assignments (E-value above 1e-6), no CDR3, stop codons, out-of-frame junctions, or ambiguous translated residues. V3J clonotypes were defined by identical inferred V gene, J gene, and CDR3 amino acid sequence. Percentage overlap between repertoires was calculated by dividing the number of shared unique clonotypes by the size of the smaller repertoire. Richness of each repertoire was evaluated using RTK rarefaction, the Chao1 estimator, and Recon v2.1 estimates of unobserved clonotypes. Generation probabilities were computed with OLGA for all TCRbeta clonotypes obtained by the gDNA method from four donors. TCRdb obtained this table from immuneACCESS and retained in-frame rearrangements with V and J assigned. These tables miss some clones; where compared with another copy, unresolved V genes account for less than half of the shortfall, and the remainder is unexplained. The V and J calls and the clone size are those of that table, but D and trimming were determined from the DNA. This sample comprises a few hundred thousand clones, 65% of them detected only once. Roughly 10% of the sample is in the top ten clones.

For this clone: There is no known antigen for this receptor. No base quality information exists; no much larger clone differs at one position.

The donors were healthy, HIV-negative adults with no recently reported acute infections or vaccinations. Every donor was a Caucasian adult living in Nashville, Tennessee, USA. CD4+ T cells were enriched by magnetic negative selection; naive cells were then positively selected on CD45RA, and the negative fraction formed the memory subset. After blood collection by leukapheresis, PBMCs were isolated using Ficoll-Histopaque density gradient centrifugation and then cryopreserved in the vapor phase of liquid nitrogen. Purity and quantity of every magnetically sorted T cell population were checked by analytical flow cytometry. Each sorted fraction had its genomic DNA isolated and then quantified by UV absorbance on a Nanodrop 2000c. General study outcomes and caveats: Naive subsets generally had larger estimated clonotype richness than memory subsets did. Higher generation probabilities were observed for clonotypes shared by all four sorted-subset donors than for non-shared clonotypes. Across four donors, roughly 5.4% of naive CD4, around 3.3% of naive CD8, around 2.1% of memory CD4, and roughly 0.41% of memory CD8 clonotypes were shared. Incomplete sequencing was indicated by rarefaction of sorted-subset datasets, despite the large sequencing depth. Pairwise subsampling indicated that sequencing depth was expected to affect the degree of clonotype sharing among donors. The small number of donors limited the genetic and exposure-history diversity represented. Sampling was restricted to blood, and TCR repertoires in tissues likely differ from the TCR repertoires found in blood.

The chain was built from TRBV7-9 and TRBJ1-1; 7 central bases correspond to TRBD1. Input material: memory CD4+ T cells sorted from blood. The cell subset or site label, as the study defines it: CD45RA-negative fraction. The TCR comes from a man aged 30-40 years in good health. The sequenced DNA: TGTGCCAGCAGAACAACCAAGCGGGGGACAGCGAACACTGAAGCTTTCTTT. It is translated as CASRTTKRGTANTEAFF.